The source of this TCR beta chain is a study of blood T cell repertoires in COVID-19 (dated by TCRdb to 2018 to 2020). For context, the study as a whole: Samples covering the acute and convalescent phases of COVID-19 were provided by collaborators in the United States, Italy and Spain. The samples were drawn from the first 160 participants of the ongoing ImmuneRACE study and from 950 to 1,500 subjects provided by 6 global collaborators. The repertoires were released in a freely available public database meant as a resource for research on the immune response to SARS-CoV-2. The prospective study material was composed of cDNA or gDNA derived from T cells, B-cell-depleted T cells, or PBMCs. Nearly every sample came with metadata listing a de-identified subject ID, COVID-19 status, age in years and sex. Deeply sampled blood TCRbeta repertoires from subjects exposed to, actively infected with, or recovered from COVID-19 were included in the dataset. HLA class I and class II types, where available, came from metadata supplied by the sample provider rather than from assay-based typing.

A note on this clone: Its antigen specificity is not known. Base quality data are lacking; no much larger clone is found one base away.

There are 13 amino acids in the CDR3, from cysteine to phenylalanine inclusive. Just the 39-base CDR3 DNA is kept, in frame starting at base 1. Looking up the germline V gene yields CDR1 MDHEN and CDR2 SYDVKM. Trimming costs V 9 bases and J 0 bases, and their ends lie 9 bases apart. The immunoSEQ Assay, a bias-controlled multiplex PCR, was used to amplify TCRbeta CDR3 regions from genomic DNA. Per the source publication's procedure: The number of nucleated cells in each sample was estimated from the amplification of reference gene primers within the assay. To quantify the absolute abundance of each unique TCRbeta CDR3 rearrangement, sequence reads were collapsed and filtered. For each sample, productive Simpson clonality was calculated as the square root of Simpson's diversity index over productive rearrangements. This is the immuneACCESS table as TCRdb keeps it, with only in-frame sequences that have V and J called. A part of the clones is gone; compared with another copy, unresolved V genes explain less than half, and the rest is unexplained. V, J and clone size are taken as reported in that table, and D and trimming were inferred from the DNA itself. Counted in this sample were around 180,000 clones; 88% of them appeared once. The ten most abundant clones make up around 4.8% of the sample.

Whole blood was collected in K2EDTA tubes by collaborating institutions according to the institutions' own protocols. For TCRbeta analysis, collaborator samples were shipped as frozen whole blood, as isolated PBMCs, or as DNA extracted from either sample type. Study-level results and caveats: Clinical and demographic metadata were provided uncurated, with the amount varying by source and participant.

Rearrangement joined TRBV28 to TRBJ1-5; the D gene remains uncertain. The sample consisted of peripheral blood. The TCR originated in a human donor in a cohort sampled during active COVID-19. The CDR3 region reads CASTQNSNQPQHF. The sequenced DNA: TGTGCCAGTACACAGAATAGCAATCAGCCCCAGCATTTT.